The 21 T cell receptor beta chains given below trace back to one sample, sequenced in a study of T-cell reconstitution after alpha-beta-depleted transplantation in children. Unique molecular identifiers were used to barcode this TCRbeta library. Each CDR3 protein is one row after TCRdb ran MiXCR on the PCR reads. The sample lists around 600,000 distinct CDR3 sequences, approximately 22% occurring once. The source was PBMCs, mostly from graft donor cells, collected 360 days after TCRalphabeta/CD19-depleted stem cell transplant. The receptors stem from a boy less than two years old who had a stem cell transplant for acute myeloid leukemia, so the T cells may come from the graft donor.

This clonotype was recorded many times. The chain uses TRBV7-8 and TRBJ2-5; D ambiguous. Trimming left V 2 bases short and J 9 bases short, with 7 bases between. Per the germline V gene, CDR1 is SGHVS and CDR2 is FQNEAQ. The CDR3 length is 11 residues. CDR3 residues: CASSLQTPQYF. The CDR3 DNA is TGTGCCAGCAGCTTACAGACGCCCCAGTACTTC. Supplemented by reference TRBV7-8 and TRBJ2-5, the full variable domain reads GAGVSQSPRYKVAKRGQDVALRCDPISGHVSLFWYQQALGQGPEFLTYFQNEAQLDKSGLPSDRFFAERPEGSVSTLKIQRTQQEDSAVYLCASSLQTPQYFGPGTRLLVL.

This clonotype was seen repeatedly, ten times or more. The chain carries TRBV6-5 and TRBJ2-1, with 7 bases fitting TRBD2. Germline assignment: CDR1 MNHEY and CDR2 SVGAGI. The CDR3 runs to 14 residues. Trimming at V came to 0 bases and at J to 8 bases, leaving 4 bases not matched to a gene. Here the CDR3 DNA reads TGTGCCAGCAGTTACTCCCGGACTAGTGATGAGCAGTTCTTC. Its translation is CASSYSRTSDEQFF.

In its sample, this clonotype was seen many times. This rearrangement joins TRBV2 to TRBJ1-1; no definite D call. V lost 4 bases, J lost 11 bases, and 14 bases lay in between. The CDR3 contains 12 residues. Germline V gene sequence: CDR1 SNHLY, CDR2 FYNNEI. In DNA form, the CDR3 reads TGTGCCAGCAGTGCCAGCGTTTCCGATGCTTTCTTT. The encoded protein is CASSASVSDAFF.

In its sample, this clonotype was seen many times. The chain combines TRBV20-1 with TRBJ2-5, with D unclear. The CDR3 has 11 amino acids. The germline CDR1 and CDR2 sequences are DFQATT and SNEGSKA (reference sequence). Trimming removed 5 bases at V and 4 bases at J, with 8 bases between. The chain's CDR3 is CSAWQVETQYF. For the CDR3, the DNA is TGCAGTGCTTGGCAGGTAGAGACCCAGTACTTC.

This chain links TRBV4-3 with TRBJ2-7; possibly TRBD1 for D (6 bases). This CDR3 is built from 15 residues. V was pared by 0 bases and J by 1 base, with 10 bases between. Germline V gives CDR1 LGHNA, CDR2 YSLEER. The CDR3 DNA is TGCGCCAGCAGCCAAGACTCCACAGGGTCCTACGAGCAGTACTTC. Its protein is CASSQDSTGSYEQYF.

This clonotype was detected ten times or more. The V gene is TRBV25-1, the J gene TRBJ1-1, with D possibly being TRBD1 (5 bases). Germline V lookup: CDR1 MGHDK, CDR2 SYGVNS. V was shortened by 4 bases and J by 4 bases, with 16 bases between the two germline ends. This CDR3 is 15 amino acids long. The CDR3 is CASSASGSPSTEAFF. As DNA, the CDR3 is TGTGCCAGCAGTGCCTCAGGGTCCCCGAGCACTGAAGCTTTCTTT.

The rearrangement uses TRBV10-3 and TRBJ2-2, with 13 nucleotides matching TRBD2. The CDR3 runs to 17 residues. Germline assignment: CDR1 ENHRY and CDR2 SYGVKD. With V trimmed by 6 bases and J by 6 bases, 10 bases remained unmatched. CDR3 sequence (DNA): TGTGCCATCAGGCTGACTAGCGGGGGGAGGTCGGCCGGGGAGCTGTTTTTT. It is translated as CAIRLTSGGRSAGELFF.

Ten or more counts support this clonotype. V and J are TRBV20-1 and TRBJ2-7, with D perhaps given as TRBD1 or TRBD2 (6 bases each). Per germline, CDR1 DFQATT and CDR2 SNEGSKA (reference sequence). The CDR3 runs 13 residues. V was clipped by 0 bases and J by 7 bases, with 13 bases between them. CDR3 sequence reads: CSARDTGAYEQYV. The CDR3 nucleotides are TGCAGTGCTAGAGATACGGGGGCGTATGAGCAGTACGTC.

This chain uses TRBV6-4 with TRBJ2-7, with D perhaps TRBD1 (6 bases). Trimming removed 11 bases from V and 6 bases from J, with 23 bases in between. Germline lookup yields CDR1 MRHNA and CDR2 SNTAGT. This CDR3 has 14 residues. The CDR3 sequence: CAGQKYTGFGEQYV. The CDR3 DNA follows: TGTGCCGGACAAAAATACACAGGGTTCGGCGAGCAGTACGTC.

This clonotype has only a few counts. The chain carries TRBV7-2 and TRBJ1-1; weak D call: TRBD1 (5 bases). CDR3 length: 13 amino acids. Trimming cost V 0 bases and J 7 bases, with 9 bases left between them. Germline V gene data show CDR1 as SGHTA and CDR2 as FQGNSA. CDR3 sequence (DNA): TGTGCCAGCAGCTTAGCGCTTCAGGGTGAAGCTTTCTTT. Protein: CASSLALQGEAFF.

The chain joins TRBV10-1 to TRBJ2-3, with 7 bases matching TRBD2. The CDR3 consists of 16 residues. J was trimmed by 2 bases and V by 5 bases; bases with no gene match: 10. Looked up from germline, CDR1 is WNHNN and CDR2 is SYGVQD (reference sequence). CDR3: CASSSGAGFDTDTQYF. The CDR3 nucleotides are TGCGCCAGCAGTTCCGGAGCGGGGTTCGACACAGATACGCAGTATTTT.

This clonotype came up once. The chain carries TRBV28 and TRBJ1-5; D is undetermined. The V gene's germline CDR1 is MDHEN and CDR2 SYDVKM. CDR3 length equals 14 residues. The V end was cut by 3 bases, the J end by 1 base, with 7 bases between. The DNA for the CDR3 is TGTGCCAGCAGTTTGGGCATGAGCAATCAGCCCCAGCATTTT. Translating it yields CASSLGMSNQPQHF.

This clonotype was seen a handful of times. This CDR3 reads CASNTGGYSGANVLTF. The CDR3 DNA sequence: TGCGCCAGCAATACTGGGGGTTACTCTGGGGCCAACGTCCTGACTTTC. This chain links TRBV4-3 with TRBJ2-6; tentatively, D is TRBD1 or TRBD2 (5 bases each). V lost 7 bases and J 0 bases, leaving 13 bases between the germline ends. The CDR3 consists of 16 residues. CDR1 LGHNA and CDR2 YSLEER come from the germline V gene.

The chain employs TRBV12-3 or TRBV12-4 and TRBJ1-2; possibly TRBD1 for D (5 bases). Deletions cut 6 bases from V and 1 base from J, with 24 bases between. The length of the CDR3 is 18 residues. The CDR3 coding sequence is TGTGCCAGCAGGGCGACAGATCCTCACCAACCAAATAACTATGGCTACACCTTC. Its translation: CASRATDPHQPNNYGYTF.

This clonotype was detected ten times or more. The J gene is TRBJ2-5, the V gene TRBV7-9, with a weak D call TRBD1 (6 bases). Trimming stripped 6 bases from V and 3 bases from J, with 11 bases between. The CDR3 sequence is 13 residues long. In germline, CDR1 is SEHNR, CDR2 FQNEAQ (reference sequence). The CDR3 DNA reads TGTGCCAGCAGGGAACAGGGTGAAGAGACCCAGTACTTC. It specifies CASREQGEETQYF. Based on the CDR3 plus reference TRBV7-9 and TRBJ2-5, the full variable domain is DTGVSQNPRHKITKRGQNVTFRCDPISEHNRLYWYRQTLGQGPEFLTYFQNEAQLEKSRLLSDRFSAERPKGSFSTLEIQRTEQGDSAMYLCASREQGEETQYFGPGTRLLVL.

Many counts were recorded for this clonotype. The junction differs from germline at one of its ends, possibly a read error. The rearrangement uses TRBV12-3 or TRBV12-4 and TRBJ2-1; 14 bases are shared with TRBD2. The CDR3 sequence is 15 residues long. In DNA form, the CDR3 reads TGTGCCAGCAGCTTAGGGACTAGCGGGGGCAATGAGCAGTTCTTC. Protein product: CASSLGTSGGNEQFF.

This rearrangement joins TRBV12-3 or TRBV12-4 to TRBJ2-7; the D is unclear. Trimming took off 4 bases at V and 7 bases at J, with 8 bases between the two ends. This CDR3 comprises 11 residues. The CDR3 reads CASSSGWEQYF. The CDR3 DNA sequence: TGTGCCAGCAGTTCTGGGTGGGAGCAGTACTTC.

V is TRBV28 and J is TRBJ1-2, with 10 bases aligning to TRBD1. V dropped 6 bases and J dropped 8; count of bases not matched to a gene: 6. CDR1 and CDR2 from the germline V gene are MDHEN and SYDVKM. The CDR3 covers 13 residues. CDR3 sequence reads: CASRDRGLRGYTF. The CDR3 nucleotides are TGTGCCAGCAGAGACAGGGGGCTTCGGGGCTACACCTTC.

The V and J genes are TRBV2 and TRBJ1-4, with TRBD1 matching 12 bases. Germline CDR1 reads SNHLY; CDR2 reads FYNNEI. The CDR3 spans 18 residues. CDR3 sequence: CTFSPGTGGAPRREKLFF. The CDR3 nucleotides read TGTACCTTCAGTCCCGGGACAGGGGGCGCCCCGAGGAGGGAAAAACTGTTTTTT.

This sequence joins TRBV12-3 or TRBV12-4 and TRBJ2-1, with a weak D call TRBD2 (5 bases). Trimming removed 3 bases at V and 6 bases at J, with 12 bases between. The CDR3 loop spans 14 amino acids. Here the CDR3 reads CASSFGLATNEQFF. The CDR3 coding sequence is TGTGCCAGCAGTTTTGGTCTAGCCACCAATGAGCAGTTCTTC.

J is TRBJ1-2 and V is TRBV12-3 or TRBV12-4; possibly TRBD1 for D (5 bases). The CDR3 is made up of 15 amino acids. V dropped 4 bases and J dropped 1 base, with 13 bases sitting between them. The CDR3 DNA follows: TGTGCCAGCAGTTCCCAGGCAGGGCATAACTATGGCTACACCTTC. Translated, it gives CASSSQAGHNYGYTF.